This T cell receptor (beta chain) was captured in a study of blood T cell repertoires in COVID-19. This clone was seen only once. TCRdb keeps only in-frame clones here, not all; method: immunoSEQ multiplex PCR. The sample contains 100,000 or so clones, about 91% of which appear only once. This receptor was obtained from a man between 18 and 29 years old with acute or convalescent COVID-19. The sequenced sample was peripheral blood.

This CDR3 is CASRPDKYNEQFF. CDR3 sequence (DNA): TGTGCCAGCAGACCCGACAAGTACAATGAGCAGTTCTTC. J is TRBJ2-1 and V is TRBV9; D gene uncertain. From germline, CDR1 is SGDLS and CDR2 YYNGEE. With 5 bases removed from V and 4 bases from J, the gap between germline ends came to 10 bases. This CDR3 has 13 residues.